The 23 T cell receptor beta chains below all came from one sample that was sequenced in a study of cytomegalovirus exposure and HLA in healthy donors. PCR involved 60 Vbeta and 13 Jbeta primers. Clones were read by immunoSEQ multiplex PCR, and TCRdb kept only the in-frame ones, dropping some. The sample lists 100,000 to 150,000 clones, 75% to 90% seen once, with less than 6.5% in the top ten. Material: PBMCs. Receptors were obtained from a woman between 40 and 55 years old in good health and CMV-seropositive.

The chain joins TRBV7-6 to TRBJ1-6; D may be TRBD1 (5 bases). The germline CDR1 and CDR2 sequences are SGHVS and FNYEAQ. The germline V and J ends were trimmed by 5 bases and 8 bases, with 16 bases remaining between them. The CDR3 consists of 15 residues. Here the CDR3 DNA reads TGTGCCAGCAGCCCAGCCTTCACAGGCCATTCACCCCTCCACTTT. It yields the protein CASSPAFTGHSPLHF.

The V gene is TRBV9, the J gene TRBJ2-4; no reliable D call. The CDR3 is made up of 14 amino acids. V lost 0 bases to trimming and J lost 3 bases, with 7 bases between them. Germline-derived CDR1 and CDR2 are SGDLS and YYNGEE. CDR3 nucleotide sequence: TGTGCCAGCAGCGTAGCGGGTAGCAAAAACATTCAGTACTTC. It encodes CASSVAGSKNIQYF.

The chain is built from TRBV30 and TRBJ2-7, with D perhaps TRBD2 (5 bases). V lost 3 bases to trimming and J lost 2 bases, with 8 bases between them. CDR3 size: 12 residues. Per the germline V gene, CDR1 is GTSNPN and CDR2 is SVGIG (reference sequence). The CDR3 loop is CAWRDSAYEQYF. As DNA, the CDR3 is TGTGCCTGGAGGGACTCCGCCTACGAGCAGTACTTC.

The chain employs TRBV5-1 and TRBJ2-1; 8 bases map to TRBD2. Unmatched junction bases numbered 5, after V lost 0 bases and J lost 9 bases. Germline CDR1 is SGHRS and CDR2 is YFSETQ. There are 14 residues in the CDR3. The CDR3 loop reads CASSLVAGQSEQFF. CDR3 nucleotide sequence: TGCGCCAGCAGCTTGGTAGCGGGACAAAGTGAGCAGTTCTTC.

The CDR3 reads CASSRAGPGGEQFF. CDR3 sequence (DNA): TGCGCCAGCAGTCGTGCGGGGCCAGGGGGTGAGCAGTTCTTC. The chain carries TRBV10-1 and TRBJ2-1, with D possibly matching TRBD1 (7 bases). Trimming pared 5 bases from V and 9 bases from J, leaving 17 bases between. The germline CDR1 and CDR2 sequences are WNHNN and SYGVQD (reference sequence). This CDR3 has 14 residues.

This chain uses TRBV19 with TRBJ2-7, with D uncertain. V gave up 4 bases and J gave up 1 base, with 11 bases separating them. The CDR3 is made up of 14 amino acids. Germline V CDR1 and CDR2: LNHDA, SQIVND (reference sequence). In DNA, the CDR3 is TGTGCCAGTAGTACCCGGCAGACTTCCTACGAGCAGTACTTC. Translated, it gives CASSTRQTSYEQYF.

V is TRBV6-5 and J is TRBJ2-4; D is perhaps TRBD2 (7 bases). The CDR3 covers 16 residues. Trimming stripped 3 bases from V and 0 bases from J, with 12 bases between. The germline gives CDR1 MNHEY, CDR2 SVGAGI. The CDR3 region is CASSYRGGLAKNIQYF. CDR3 coding DNA: TGTGCCAGCAGTTATAGGGGGGGGCTAGCCAAAAACATTCAGTACTTC.

This clone has only one observation. J is TRBJ2-2 and V is TRBV4-1; no clear D gene. This CDR3 has 13 residues. Germline-derived CDR1 and CDR2 are MGHRA and YSYEKL. The V gene lost 0 bases and the J gene lost 8 bases, with 7 bases spanning the gap. In DNA, the CDR3 is TGCGCCAGCAGCCAAGAGTCTTTAGGGGAGCTGTTTTTT. Its translation: CASSQESLGELFF.

Turning to this clone: One end of the junction does not line up with germline, which may come from a read error. The rearrangement links TRBV9 to TRBJ2-3; D is perhaps TRBD2 (5 bases). The CDR3 loop spans 14 amino acids. Germline-derived CDR1 and CDR2 are SGDLS and YYNGEE. CDR3 amino acids: CASSVESSRDTQYF. The CDR3 nucleotides read TGTGCCAGCAGCGTAGAGTCTAGCAGAGATACGCAGTATTTT.

This clone has only one observation. The chain uses TRBV9 and TRBJ2-5; perhaps TRBD2 as D (6 bases). The germline CDR1 and CDR2 sequences are SGDLS and YYNGEE. The ends were cut back, 2 bases at V and 7 bases at J, with 6 bases in the middle. CDR3 length equals 11 residues. The CDR3 region has the DNA TGTGCCAGCAGCGTGGGAGGGACCCAGTACTTC. Translation: CASSVGGTQYF.

The chain links TRBV28 to TRBJ2-5; weak D call: TRBD1 (7 bases). Germline V CDR1 and CDR2: MDHEN, SYDVKM. The CDR3 sequence is 16 residues long. Deletions cut 3 bases from V and 4 bases from J, with 18 bases between. CDR3 bases: TGTGCCAGCAGTTTGCCCCCTACAGGGGAGGTAGAGACCCAGTACTTC. Translation gives CASSLPPTGEVETQYF. The variable domain in full, completed from reference TRBV28 and TRBJ2-5, reads DVKVTQSSRYLVKRTGEKVFLECVQDMDHENMFWYRQDPGLGLRLIYFSYDVKMKEKGDIPEGYSVSREKKERFSLILESASTNQTSMYLCASSLPPTGEVETQYFGPGTRLLVL.

The rearrangement links TRBV2 to TRBJ2-5, with TRBD2 as a possible D gene (6 bases). This CDR3 has 11 residues. The V end lost 7 bases, the J end lost 3 bases, and 6 bases lay between the germline ends. The germline gives CDR1 SNHLY, CDR2 FYNNEI. DNA for the CDR3: TGTGCCAGCACGGGGGAAGAGACCCAGTACTTC. Translation gives CASTGEETQYF.

This chain uses TRBV4-2 with TRBJ2-3; TRBD2 might be the D (6 bases). V dropped 1 base and J dropped 5 bases, with 13 bases sitting between them. This CDR3 contains 15 residues. CDR1 and CDR2 from the germline V gene are LGHNA and YNFKEQ. The CDR3 protein is CASSQVERELDTQYF. In nucleotides, the CDR3 is TGTGCCAGCAGCCAAGTAGAACGGGAGTTAGATACGCAGTATTTT.

The V gene is TRBV7-3, the J gene TRBJ1-1, with D unresolved. Looked up from germline, CDR1 is SGHTA and CDR2 is FQGTGA. V lost 6 bases and J lost 2, with 13 bases in between. The CDR3 consists of 14 residues. For the CDR3, the DNA is TGTGCCAGCAGTAGGGAGGGCCCAAACACTGAAGCTTTCTTT. Its translation: CASSREGPNTEAFF. Supplemented by reference TRBV7-3 and TRBJ1-1, the full variable domain reads GAGVSQTPSNKVTEKGKYVELRCDPISGHTALYWYRQSLGQGPEFLIYFQGTGAADDSGLPNDRFFAVRPEGSVSTLKIQRTERGDSAVYLCASSREGPNTEAFFGQGTRLTVV.

The chain couples TRBV9 to TRBJ2-1, with TRBD1 as a possible D gene (6 bases). The germline V and J ends were trimmed by 4 bases and 4 bases, with 12 bases remaining between them. The CDR3 length is 14 residues. Germline values: CDR1 SGDLS, CDR2 YYNGEE. In DNA form, the CDR3 reads TGTGCCAGCAGCCCTGGACAGCTTTACAATGAGCAGTTCTTC. Translation: CASSPGQLYNEQFF.

This chain connects TRBV19 to TRBJ1-1; no clear D. The CDR3 length is 13 residues. Germline loops: CDR1 LNHDA, CDR2 SQIVND (reference sequence). Trimming left V 4 bases short and J 1 base short, with 7 bases between. For the CDR3, the DNA is TGTGCCAGTAGTACCTCTAAGAACACTGAAGCTTTCTTT. It yields the protein CASSTSKNTEAFF.

The genes are TRBV7-9 and TRBJ1-5; D is undetermined. Per germline, CDR1 SEHNR and CDR2 FQNEAQ (reference sequence). V lost 5 bases and J 4 bases, leaving 6 bases between the germline ends. This CDR3 contains 12 residues. This CDR3 reads CASSNGNQPQHF. CDR3 nucleotides: TGTGCCAGCAGCAACGGGAATCAGCCCCAGCATTTT.

The gene calls are TRBV4-2 and TRBJ2-4, with a tentative D call TRBD2 (6 bases). Trimming cost V 0 bases and J 7 bases, with 16 bases left between them. The CDR3 runs 16 residues. Germline CDR1 is LGHNA and CDR2 is YNFKEQ. The CDR3 is CASSQEMGGSLNIQYF. Here the CDR3 DNA reads TGTGCCAGCAGCCAAGAGATGGGGGGATCGTTGAACATTCAGTACTTC.

This clone was observed a handful of times. This CDR3 reads CASSRTGSGDTQYF. CDR3 DNA sequence: TGTGCCAGCAGCCGCACAGGGAGCGGAGATACGCAGTATTTT. The V and J genes are TRBV7-2 and TRBJ2-3, with D possibly TRBD1 on 6 matching bases. V gave up 5 bases and J gave up 5 bases, with 14 bases separating them. The CDR3 covers 14 residues. From germline, CDR1 is SGHTA and CDR2 FQGNSA. The full variable domain, completed using reference TRBV7-2 and TRBJ2-3, is GAGVSQSPSNKVTEKGKDVELRCDPISGHTALYWYRQSLGQGLEFLIYFQGNSAPDKSGLPSDRFSAERTGGSVSTLTIQRTQQEDSAVYLCASSRTGSGDTQYFGPGTRLTVL.

The table lists this clone with a few counts. The chain links TRBV29-1 to TRBJ1-1; no clear D. V was shortened by 4 bases and J by 8 bases, with 14 bases between the two germline ends. This CDR3 is 12 amino acids long. Germline V lookup: CDR1 SQVTM, CDR2 ANQGSEA. CDR3 nucleotide sequence: TGCAGCGTTGCTTTGGAGCCAAGGGAAGCTTTCTTT. As protein: CSVALEPREAFF.

J is TRBJ2-5 and V is TRBV28; a possible D gene is TRBD1 (5 bases). The CDR3 is 12 amino acids. Trimming took off 6 bases at V and 5 bases at J, with 10 bases between the two ends. Germline V gene lookup returns CDR1 MDHEN and CDR2 SYDVKM. CDR3 in amino acids: CASRAGLETQYF. For the CDR3, the DNA is TGTGCCAGCAGAGCAGGGCTGGAGACCCAGTACTTC. Drawing the rest from reference TRBV28 and TRBJ2-5, the complete variable domain is DVKVTQSSRYLVKRTGEKVFLECVQDMDHENMFWYRQDPGLGLRLIYFSYDVKMKEKGDIPEGYSVSREKKERFSLILESASTNQTSMYLCASRAGLETQYFGPGTRLLVL.

As regards this clone: Other DNA variants within this sample encode the same CDR3. The gene calls are TRBV27 and TRBJ2-1, with 12 bases fitting TRBD2. Germline V gene lookup returns CDR1 MNHEY and CDR2 SMNVEV (reference sequence). V shed 5 bases, J shed 6 bases, and the junction held 5 bases outside the gene matches. The CDR3 contains 15 residues. CDR3: CASSPPGLAGNEQFF. The CDR3 DNA is TGTGCCAGCAGTCCTCCGGGACTAGCGGGCAATGAGCAGTTCTTC.

The chain employs TRBV9 and TRBJ2-7; 8 bases are shared with TRBD1. The CDR3 contains 15 residues. J gave up 0 bases and V 2 bases, and 4 bases lay outside the gene matches. Germline CDR1 is SGDLS and CDR2 is YYNGEE. The CDR3 DNA is TGTGCCAGCAGCGTGGACAGGGACAGCTCCTACGAGCAGTACTTC. It translates to CASSVDRDSSYEQYF.